Listed below are T cell receptor beta chains from one sample, sequenced in a study of blood T cell repertoires in COVID-19. The assay was immunoSEQ multiplex PCR, and TCRdb's table has in-frame clones only and misses some. The sample includes some 220,000 clones, around 86% of them seen just once. Specimen: PBMCs or T cells enriched from blood (not recorded which). The receptors were gathered from a woman aged 40-49 years with acute COVID-19. Each CDR3 is given with its conserved first and last residue. The D gene is left open where the match is weak. A clone size is listed for some rows: how often the clone was seen (once, few, many), or a class if it is expanded.

d_call: .
cdr3_length: 14
clone_size: .
v_call: TRBV27
j_call: TRBJ1-2
cdr3_aa: CASSLNGGNYGYTF
cdr3_nt: TGTGCCAGCAGTTTGAACGGGGGGAACTATGGCTACACCTTC

d_call: TRBD1
cdr3_length: 16
clone_size: .
v_call: TRBV18
j_call: TRBJ1-3
cdr3_aa: CASSPRTGGEGNTIYF
cdr3_nt: TGTGCCAGCTCACCCCGGACAGGGGGCGAGGGAAACACCATATATTTT

d_call: TRBD2
cdr3_length: 15
clone_size: .
v_call: TRBV19
j_call: TRBJ2-1
cdr3_aa: CATSRGTSTYNEQFF
cdr3_nt: TGTGCCACCTCCCGGGGGACTAGCACCTACAATGAGCAGTTCTTC

d_call: .
cdr3_length: 15
clone_size: .
v_call: TRBV6-1
j_call: TRBJ1-1
cdr3_aa: CASSEDGQMNTEAFF
cdr3_nt: TGTGCCAGCAGTGAAGACGGACAGATGAACACTGAAGCTTTCTTT

d_call: .
cdr3_length: 17
clone_size: .
v_call: TRBV24-1
j_call: TRBJ2-2
cdr3_aa: CATTRPPRIANTGELFF
cdr3_nt: TGTGCCACCACCAGACCTCCCAGGATTGCGAACACCGGGGAGCTGTTTTTT

d_call: .
cdr3_length: 13
clone_size: few
v_call: TRBV19
j_call: TRBJ2-3
cdr3_aa: CASNGGLTDTQYF
cdr3_nt: TGTGCCAGTAATGGGGGCCTCACAGATACGCAGTATTTT

d_call: .
cdr3_length: 12
clone_size: .
v_call: TRBV5-6
j_call: TRBJ1-6
cdr3_aa: CASSFGNSPLHF
cdr3_nt: TGTGCCAGCAGCTTCGGGAATTCACCCCTCCACTTT

d_call: .
cdr3_length: 13
clone_size: .
v_call: TRBV7-2
j_call: TRBJ2-3
cdr3_aa: CASSSGQSFTQYF
cdr3_nt: TGTGCCAGCAGCTCCGGACAGAGTTTTACGCAGTATTTT

d_call: .
cdr3_length: 13
clone_size: .
v_call: TRBV6-1
j_call: TRBJ1-1
cdr3_aa: CASSETVNTEAFF
cdr3_nt: TGTGCCAGCAGTGAGACAGTTAACACTGAAGCTTTCTTT

d_call: .
cdr3_length: 16
clone_size: .
v_call: TRBV13
j_call: TRBJ2-3
cdr3_aa: CASSLRTAYSTDTQYF
cdr3_nt: TGTGCCAGCAGCCTGAGGACAGCTTATAGCACAGATACGCAGTATTTT

d_call: .
cdr3_length: 13
clone_size: .
v_call: TRBV12-3/TRBV12-4
j_call: TRBJ2-3
cdr3_aa: CASSGLGGDTQYF
cdr3_nt: TGTGCCAGCAGTGGGCTAGGGGGAGATACGCAGTATTTT

d_call: .
cdr3_length: 16
clone_size: .
v_call: TRBV7-2
j_call: TRBJ1-1
cdr3_aa: CASSPTGIPMNTEAFF
cdr3_nt: TGTGCCAGCAGCCCGACAGGCATACCGATGAACACTGAAGCTTTCTTT

d_call: TRBD2
cdr3_length: 16
clone_size: .
v_call: TRBV5-1
j_call: TRBJ2-1
cdr3_aa: CASSLSSGGFYNEQFF
cdr3_nt: TGCGCCAGCAGCTTGTCCAGCGGGGGGTTTTACAATGAGCAGTTCTTC

d_call: .
cdr3_length: 17
clone_size: .
v_call: TRBV28
j_call: TRBJ1-3
cdr3_aa: CASSPHLQGWAGNTIYF
cdr3_nt: TGTGCCAGCAGTCCCCACCTACAGGGATGGGCTGGAAACACCATATATTTT

d_call: .
cdr3_length: 11
clone_size: .
v_call: TRBV19
j_call: TRBJ2-1
cdr3_aa: CASNMRGEQFF
cdr3_nt: TGTGCCAGTAATATGAGGGGGGAGCAGTTCTTC

d_call: .
cdr3_length: 15
clone_size: .
v_call: TRBV7-2
j_call: TRBJ2-2
cdr3_aa: CASSPRGRGAGELFF
cdr3_nt: TGTGCCAGCAGCCCAAGGGGCAGGGGGGCCGGGGAGCTGTTTTTT

d_call: .
cdr3_length: 17
clone_size: .
v_call: TRBV11-2
j_call: TRBJ1-1
cdr3_aa: CASSSTGLARMNTEAFF
cdr3_nt: TGTGCCAGCAGTAGCACAGGGCTGGCCCGAATGAACACTGAAGCTTTCTTT

d_call: TRBD2
cdr3_length: 15
clone_size: .
v_call: TRBV4-1
j_call: TRBJ2-1
cdr3_aa: CASSPGGGDISEQFF
cdr3_nt: TGCGCCAGCAGCCCCGGCGGGGGGGATATTAGTGAGCAGTTCTTC